A selection of T cell receptor beta chains follows, all from one sample in a study of read filtering for tumor transcriptome and immune sequencing. From the reads, TCRdb called clonotypes with MiXCR, one entry per CDR3 protein. The top ten clones hold about two fifths of a sample with about 40,000 distinct CDR3 sequences, around 15% of them seen once. The sample consisted of a population of CD138-negative cells sorted from bone marrow. These receptors all come from a donor aged 40 or over with multiple myeloma. Each CDR3 is given with its conserved first and last residue. The D gene is left open where the match is weak. Clone size is given as once, few or many counts, or a class when the clone is expanded.

v_gene	d_gene	abundance	j_gene	CDR3aa	CDR3nt
TRBV5-6	.	many	TRBJ1-2	CASSLLRDGYTF	TGTGCCAGCAGCTTGTTGAGGGATGGCTACACCTTC
TRBV14	TRBD2	many	TRBJ2-7	CASSQEGWGRAFYEQYF	TGTGCCAGCAGCCAAGAAGGTTGGGGGAGGGCCTTTTACGAGCAGTACTTC
TRBV9	.	many	TRBJ2-3	CASSVRGLHDTDTQYF	TGTGCCAGCAGCGTACGGGGACTCCACGACACAGATACGCAGTATTTT
TRBV28	TRBD1	few	TRBJ1-2	CASRGTENYGYTF	TGTGCCAGCAGAGGGACAGAAAACTATGGCTACACCTTC
TRBV27	TRBD2	few	TRBJ2-2	CASRPLAGNTGELFF	TGTGCCAGCCGTCCACTAGCGGGCAACACCGGGGAGCTGTTTTTT
TRBV24-1	TRBD1	few	TRBJ2-1	CATSHPRTGKDEQFF	TGTGCCACCAGTCACCCCAGGACAGGGAAGGATGAGCAGTTCTTC
TRBV20-1	TRBD1	many	TRBJ2-1	CSARGQDSYNEQFF	TGCAGTGCTAGGGGACAGGACTCCTACAATGAGCAGTTCTTC
TRBV28	TRBD1	many	TRBJ2-1	CASNPGQLYNEQFF	TGTGCCAGCAACCCGGGACAGCTCTACAATGAGCAGTTCTTC
TRBV20-1	TRBD2	many	TRBJ2-7	CSARTDSSGRPNEQYF	TGCAGTGCTAGGACGGATTCTAGCGGGAGACCCAACGAGCAGTACTTC
TRBV24-1	.	many	TRBJ2-6	CATSDFGPGAGANVLTF	TGTGCCACCAGTGATTTTGGACCGGGAGCCGGGGCCAACGTCCTGACTTTC
TRBV3-1	.	many	TRBJ2-3	CASSQATDTQYF	TGTGCCAGCAGCCAAGCGACAGATACGCAGTATTTT
TRBV11-1	TRBD2	many	TRBJ2-7	CASSLGLAAYEQYF	TGTGCCAGCAGCTTAGGACTAGCCGCCTACGAGCAGTACTTC